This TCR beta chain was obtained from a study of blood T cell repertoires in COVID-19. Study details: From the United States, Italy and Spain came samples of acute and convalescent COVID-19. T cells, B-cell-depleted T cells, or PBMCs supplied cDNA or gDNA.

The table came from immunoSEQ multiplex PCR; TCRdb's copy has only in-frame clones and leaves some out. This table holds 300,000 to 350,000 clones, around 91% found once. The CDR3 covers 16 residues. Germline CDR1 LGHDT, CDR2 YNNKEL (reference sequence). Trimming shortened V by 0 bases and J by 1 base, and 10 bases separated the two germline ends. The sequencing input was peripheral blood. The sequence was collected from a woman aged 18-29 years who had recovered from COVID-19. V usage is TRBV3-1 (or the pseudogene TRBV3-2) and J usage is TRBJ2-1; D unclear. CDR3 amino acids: CASSQEPAESYNEQFF. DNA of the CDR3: TGTGCCAGCAGCCAAGAACCCGCCGAGTCCTACAATGAGCAGTTCTTC.